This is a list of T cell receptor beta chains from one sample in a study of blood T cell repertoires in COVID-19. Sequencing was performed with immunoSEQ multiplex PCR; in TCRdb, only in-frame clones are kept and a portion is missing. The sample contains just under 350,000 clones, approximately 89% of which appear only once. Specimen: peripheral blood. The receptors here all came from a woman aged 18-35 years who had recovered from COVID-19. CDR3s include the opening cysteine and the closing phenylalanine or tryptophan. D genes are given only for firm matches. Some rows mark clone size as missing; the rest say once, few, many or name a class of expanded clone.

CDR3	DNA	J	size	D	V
CASSRVAGANYNEQFF	TGTGCCAGCAGCCGTGTAGCGGGAGCTAACTACAATGAGCAGTTCTTC	TRBJ2-1	-	TRBD2	TRBV5-4
CASSLPSGTSGGELFF	TGCGCCAGCAGCCTACCTAGCGGGACGTCGGGCGGGGAGCTGTTTTTT	TRBJ2-2	-	TRBD2	TRBV5-1
CAGSAENTEAFF	TGTGCCGGCTCAGCGGAGAACACTGAAGCTTTCTTT	TRBJ1-1	-	-	TRBV30
CANTSMGQKLYGYTF	TGCGCCAACACCTCCATGGGACAGAAGTTATATGGCTACACCTTC	TRBJ1-2	-	TRBD1	TRBV23-1
CASSQGPKMNTEAFF	TGTGCCAGCAGCCAAGGGCCAAAAATGAACACTGAAGCTTTCTTT	TRBJ1-1	-	-	TRBV3-1/TRBV3-2
CASSLRVRGYTF	TGTGCCAGCAGTTTGAGGGTCAGAGGCTACACCTTC	TRBJ1-2	few	-	TRBV28
CATSDPTSGTSTDTQYF	TGTGCCACCAGTGACCCTACTAGCGGGACTAGCACAGATACGCAGTATTTT	TRBJ2-3	-	TRBD2	TRBV24-1
CASSPAYRGNHYGYTF	TGTGCCAGCAGCCCAGCCTACAGGGGGAACCACTATGGCTACACCTTC	TRBJ1-2	-	TRBD1	TRBV3-1/TRBV3-2
CASSPRDFYGYTF	TGTGCCAGTAGTCCCCGGGACTTCTATGGCTACACCTTC	TRBJ1-2	-	-	TRBV19
CASSSLDRANTEAFF	TGTGCCAGCAGCTCCTTGGACAGGGCAAACACTGAAGCTTTCTTT	TRBJ1-1	-	TRBD1	TRBV7-9
CAWSVSRIQTYGFDSPLHF	TGTGCCTGGAGTGTAAGCAGGATTCAGACCTACGGTTTCGATTCACCCCTCCACTTT	TRBJ1-6	-	-	TRBV30
CATSDRGHLGTQYF	TGTGCCACCAGTGACAGGGGGCATCTCGGTACGCAGTATTTT	TRBJ2-3	-	TRBD1	TRBV24-1
CAISDLPGIPDTQYF	TGTGCCATCAGTGACCTTCCCGGGATACCAGATACGCAGTATTTT	TRBJ2-3	-	-	TRBV10-3
CASSQESYTNSYNEQFF	TGTGCCAGCAGCCAAGAGTCATACACTAACTCCTACAATGAGCAGTTCTTC	TRBJ2-1	-	-	TRBV14
CASSLFEVATNEKLFF	TGTGCCAGCAGCTTGTTCGAGGTGGCAACTAATGAAAAACTGTTTTTT	TRBJ1-4	-	-	TRBV5-6
CASSPEPQGTGNTIYF	TGTGCCAGCAGCCCGGAGCCCCAGGGAACTGGAAACACCATATATTTT	TRBJ1-3	-	-	TRBV5-4
CASSVFTGGWGTEAFF	TGTGCCAGCAGCGTATTTACAGGGGGCTGGGGCACTGAAGCTTTCTTT	TRBJ1-1	-	TRBD1	TRBV11-3
CASRPTGGVLNYGYTF	TGTGCCAGCAGGCCCACAGGGGGCGTACTCAACTATGGCTACACCTTC	TRBJ1-2	-	TRBD1	TRBV27
CAITAGSPSGNTIYF	TGTGCCATCACGGCAGGGTCTCCCTCTGGAAACACCATATATTTT	TRBJ1-3	-	-	TRBV10-3
CASRYGIATNEKLFF	TGTGCCAGCAGATACGGGATCGCAACTAATGAAAAACTGTTTTTT	TRBJ1-4	-	-	TRBV7-8
CASSFVSDEKLFF	TGTGCCAGCAGCTTTGTCAGTGATGAAAAACTGTTTTTT	TRBJ1-4	-	-	TRBV5-4
CASSLVGMGLPNTGELFF	TGTGCCAGCAGCTTAGTGGGGATGGGACTACCCAACACCGGGGAGCTGTTTTTT	TRBJ2-2	few	TRBD2	TRBV11-3
CASSIVGGTRELFF	TGTGCCAGTAGTATAGTGGGGGGTACCCGGGAGCTGTTTTTT	TRBJ2-2	-	-	TRBV19
CATSDLAGEGGAEQFF	TGTGCCACCAGTGACTTAGCGGGAGAGGGGGGGGCTGAGCAGTTCTTC	TRBJ2-1	-	TRBD2	TRBV24-1
CASSLGGQGAVEAFF	TGTGCCAGCAGCTTAGGAGGACAGGGTGCGGTTGAAGCTTTCTTT	TRBJ1-1	-	TRBD1	TRBV5-6
CASSRLAGTDTQYF	TGTGCCAGCAGCCGACTAGCGGGAACAGATACGCAGTATTTT	TRBJ2-3	-	TRBD2	TRBV6-2/TRBV6-3
CASSGDRGFYNSPLHF	TGTGCCAGTAGTGGGGACAGGGGATTCTATAATTCACCCCTCCACTTT	TRBJ1-6	few	TRBD1	TRBV19
CASRNSMNTEAFF	TGCGCCAGCAGGAACAGCATGAACACTGAAGCTTTCTTT	TRBJ1-1	-	-	TRBV10-1
CASSTSQGKAEKLFF	TGTGCCAGCAGCACCTCACAGGGGAAGGCTGAAAAACTGTTTTTT	TRBJ1-4	-	TRBD1	TRBV11-2
CASKFRQENTEAFF	TGTGCCAGTAAATTCAGGCAGGAGAACACTGAAGCTTTCTTT	TRBJ1-1	-	-	TRBV7-2
CASSFSGRYNEQFF	TGTGCCAGCAGCTTTAGCGGGCGTTACAATGAGCAGTTCTTC	TRBJ2-1	-	TRBD2	TRBV11-2
CASSLLGSMYEQFF	TGTGCCAGCAGCCTTCTCGGGAGTATGTATGAGCAGTTCTTC	TRBJ2-1	-	-	TRBV7-2
CASSVLAGEGNIQYF	TGTGCCAGCAGCGTCCTAGCGGGGGAGGGCAACATTCAGTACTTC	TRBJ2-4	-	TRBD2	TRBV7-2
CASSDSMRTQYF	TGTGCCAGCAGCGATTCGATGCGGACCCAGTACTTC	TRBJ2-5	-	-	TRBV7-9
CASSRRGRGREGNYGYTF	TGCGCCAGCAGTCGTCGAGGAAGGGGAAGGGAAGGAAACTATGGCTACACCTTC	TRBJ1-2	-	-	TRBV23-1
CSALLGHGYTF	TGCAGCGCACTGTTGGGGCATGGCTACACCTTC	TRBJ1-2	-	-	TRBV29-1
CASSLVGQFYGYTF	TGTGCCAGCAGCTTGGTTGGACAGTTCTATGGCTACACCTTC	TRBJ1-2	-	-	TRBV5-6
CASRKGHSQPQHF	TGTGCCAGCAGAAAAGGACACTCTCAGCCCCAGCATTTT	TRBJ1-5	-	-	TRBV27
CASSQDRGNTEAFF	TGCGCCAGCAGCCAAGATCGGGGGAACACTGAAGCTTTCTTT	TRBJ1-1	-	-	TRBV4-3
CASSVRRAGANVLTF	TGTGCCAGCAGCGTACGACGGGCTGGGGCCAACGTCCTGACTTTC	TRBJ2-6	-	-	TRBV7-2
CASSFWAGVDEQFF	TGTGCCAGCAGCTTCTGGGCGGGAGTAGATGAGCAGTTCTTC	TRBJ2-1	few	TRBD2	TRBV7-2
CASSIGKRASKRAETQYF	TGTGCCAGTAGTATTGGCAAGCGGGCGAGCAAAAGAGCAGAGACCCAGTACTTC	TRBJ2-5	once	-	TRBV19
CASSLNTRGTGNTIYF	TGTGCCAGCAGCTTAAACACCAGGGGGACTGGAAACACCATATATTTT	TRBJ1-3	-	TRBD1	TRBV7-2
CASSARPRTAFSPLHF	TGTGCCAGCAGCGCCAGACCTCGGACAGCCTTTTCACCCCTCCACTTT	TRBJ1-6	once	-	TRBV7-2
CASSLDRGSYNEQFF	TGTGCCAGCAGCTTAGACAGGGGCTCCTACAATGAGCAGTTCTTC	TRBJ2-1	-	-	TRBV11-2
CASSYSLSETEAFF	TGTGCCAGCAGTTACTCGTTGAGTGAAACTGAAGCTTTCTTT	TRBJ1-1	-	-	TRBV6-5
CASSHSGASNQPQHF	TGTGCCAGCAGCCATTCGGGAGCTAGCAATCAGCCCCAGCATTTT	TRBJ1-5	once	-	TRBV3-1/TRBV3-2
CATSSRGVVSEAFF	TGTGCCACCAGCAGCAGGGGTGTGGTATCTGAAGCTTTCTTT	TRBJ1-1	-	-	TRBV15
CAISWRERDTQYF	TGTGCCATCAGTTGGCGGGAGAGAGATACGCAGTATTTT	TRBJ2-3	-	TRBD2	TRBV10-3
CASSFHGQTNEQFF	TGCGCCAGCAGCTTCCACGGACAGACGAATGAGCAGTTCTTC	TRBJ2-1	-	-	TRBV5-1
CASSLTSYNEQFF	TGTGCCAGCAGCCTCACATCCTACAATGAGCAGTTCTTC	TRBJ2-1	-	-	TRBV7-2
CASALVTGVSGNEQFF	TGCGCCAGCGCCTTAGTGACGGGAGTTTCCGGCAATGAGCAGTTCTTC	TRBJ2-1	once	-	TRBV5-1
CASSPGTEGYTF	TGTGCCAGCTCACCTGGGACAGAAGGCTACACCTTC	TRBJ1-2	-	TRBD1	TRBV18
CASSLVTGAGGMFF	TGTGCCAGCAGCTTAGTCACAGGGGCAGGGGGGATGTTTTTT	TRBJ2-2	once	-	TRBV7-2
CASSPGVLTGQGRLSNQPQHF	TGTGCCAGCAGCCCGGGAGTCCTAACGGGACAGGGAAGGTTGAGCAATCAGCCCCAGCATTTT	TRBJ1-5	-	TRBD1	TRBV4-2